The rows below give T cell receptor beta chains drawn from one sample of a study of T cell responses to AZD1222 COVID-19 vaccine. The table came from immunoSEQ multiplex PCR; TCRdb's copy has only in-frame clones and leaves some out. The table shows about 110,000 clones, with about 85% occurring only once. This material consisted of peripheral blood, taken 28 days after the second AZD1222 dose. The receptor set was obtained from an adult who received the AZD1222 COVID-19 vaccine. Each CDR3 is given with its conserved first and last residue. The order of the fields is V gene, D gene, J gene, CDR3 protein. D genes are given only for firm matches.

V gene: TRBV27; D gene: -; J gene: TRBJ2-3; CDR3 protein: CASSLSGGTDTQYF
V gene: TRBV5-1; D gene: -; J gene: TRBJ1-1; CDR3 protein: CASSITTNTEAFF
V gene: TRBV19; D gene: -; J gene: TRBJ2-1; CDR3 protein: CASSLLGFTYNEQFF
V gene: TRBV27; D gene: -; J gene: TRBJ1-5; CDR3 protein: CASSLFSSNQPQHF
V gene: TRBV14; D gene: TRBD1; J gene: TRBJ1-1; CDR3 protein: CASSQETGDTEAFF
V gene: TRBV19; D gene: -; J gene: TRBJ2-7; CDR3 protein: CASKSVGSYEQYF
V gene: TRBV28; D gene: TRBD1; J gene: TRBJ2-2; CDR3 protein: CASSLAQGAGTGELFF
V gene: TRBV28; D gene: -; J gene: TRBJ1-1; CDR3 protein: CASSLIRNTEAFF
V gene: TRBV6-5; D gene: -; J gene: TRBJ1-1; CDR3 protein: CASSRDPPYTEAFF
V gene: TRBV6-5; D gene: -; J gene: TRBJ1-3; CDR3 protein: CASSYQGGNTIYF
V gene: TRBV3-1/TRBV3-2; D gene: -; J gene: TRBJ1-5; CDR3 protein: CASSQGSPSNQPQHF
V gene: TRBV19; D gene: -; J gene: TRBJ2-2; CDR3 protein: CASSIGGGRGAGELFF
V gene: TRBV7-9; D gene: -; J gene: TRBJ2-3; CDR3 protein: CASSLATRSTDTQYF
V gene: TRBV3-1/TRBV3-2; D gene: -; J gene: TRBJ1-2; CDR3 protein: CASSQFRDGPQNGYTF
V gene: TRBV6-5; D gene: TRBD1; J gene: TRBJ1-1; CDR3 protein: CASSYSTTGLNTEAFF
V gene: TRBV27; D gene: -; J gene: TRBJ1-6; CDR3 protein: CASSLGGAISSPLHF
V gene: TRBV30; D gene: -; J gene: TRBJ1-6; CDR3 protein: CAWSATASPLHF
V gene: TRBV7-9; D gene: TRBD1; J gene: TRBJ1-1; CDR3 protein: CAGERGRMNTEAFF
V gene: TRBV6-2/TRBV6-3; D gene: TRBD1; J gene: TRBJ1-2; CDR3 protein: CASSYYGQGDYGYTF
V gene: TRBV7-2; D gene: -; J gene: TRBJ2-5; CDR3 protein: CASSLGGAQETQYF
V gene: TRBV27; D gene: TRBD2; J gene: TRBJ2-7; CDR3 protein: CASMTSGVPFEQYF
V gene: TRBV6-2/TRBV6-3; D gene: TRBD1; J gene: TRBJ2-7; CDR3 protein: CASSSPGQGGEQYF
V gene: TRBV3-1/TRBV3-2; D gene: -; J gene: TRBJ1-2; CDR3 protein: CASSQDGGLGYGYTF
V gene: TRBV11-2; D gene: -; J gene: TRBJ2-1; CDR3 protein: CASSLDPLHEQFF
V gene: TRBV4-2; D gene: TRBD2; J gene: TRBJ2-3; CDR3 protein: CASSQDGLDRTDTQYF
V gene: TRBV7-7; D gene: TRBD1; J gene: TRBJ1-5; CDR3 protein: CASSSPGGQGPQPQHF
V gene: TRBV6-6; D gene: TRBD1; J gene: TRBJ1-2; CDR3 protein: CASSIDRAGYGYTF
V gene: TRBV6-1; D gene: -; J gene: TRBJ2-5; CDR3 protein: CASSEGERYRSEETQYF
V gene: TRBV6-5; D gene: -; J gene: TRBJ1-1; CDR3 protein: CASSYSSPGTEAFF
V gene: TRBV7-9; D gene: -; J gene: TRBJ2-7; CDR3 protein: CASSLPGRGRFGEQYF
V gene: TRBV5-4; D gene: -; J gene: TRBJ2-6; CDR3 protein: CASTLEGAGANVLTF
V gene: TRBV4-3; D gene: TRBD1; J gene: TRBJ2-7; CDR3 protein: CASSQEGTGTFYNEQYF
V gene: TRBV24-1; D gene: -; J gene: TRBJ1-5; CDR3 protein: CATGDSNQPQHF
V gene: TRBV6-6; D gene: TRBD1; J gene: TRBJ1-2; CDR3 protein: CASSLRDRGTGGYTF
V gene: TRBV4-1; D gene: -; J gene: TRBJ2-7; CDR3 protein: CASSQDPGSYEQYF
V gene: TRBV7-8; D gene: -; J gene: TRBJ2-1; CDR3 protein: CASSRNRVDNEQFF
V gene: TRBV13; D gene: -; J gene: TRBJ1-3; CDR3 protein: CASSLGRRNTIYF
V gene: TRBV7-9; D gene: -; J gene: TRBJ2-7; CDR3 protein: CASSLARGFSYEQYF
V gene: TRBV19; D gene: -; J gene: TRBJ2-2; CDR3 protein: CASSINRERITGELFF
V gene: TRBV4-2; D gene: -; J gene: TRBJ2-1; CDR3 protein: CASSQDGGWDEQFF
V gene: TRBV20-1; D gene: -; J gene: TRBJ2-5; CDR3 protein: CSASLETQYF
V gene: TRBV5-6; D gene: TRBD1; J gene: TRBJ1-5; CDR3 protein: CASSLRDRPNQPQHF
V gene: TRBV5-6; D gene: -; J gene: TRBJ2-2; CDR3 protein: CASSLKGLFSGELFF
V gene: TRBV6-7; D gene: -; J gene: TRBJ2-7; CDR3 protein: CASSYSVRGRYEQYF
V gene: TRBV27; D gene: -; J gene: TRBJ1-3; CDR3 protein: CASRATGLSSGNTIYF